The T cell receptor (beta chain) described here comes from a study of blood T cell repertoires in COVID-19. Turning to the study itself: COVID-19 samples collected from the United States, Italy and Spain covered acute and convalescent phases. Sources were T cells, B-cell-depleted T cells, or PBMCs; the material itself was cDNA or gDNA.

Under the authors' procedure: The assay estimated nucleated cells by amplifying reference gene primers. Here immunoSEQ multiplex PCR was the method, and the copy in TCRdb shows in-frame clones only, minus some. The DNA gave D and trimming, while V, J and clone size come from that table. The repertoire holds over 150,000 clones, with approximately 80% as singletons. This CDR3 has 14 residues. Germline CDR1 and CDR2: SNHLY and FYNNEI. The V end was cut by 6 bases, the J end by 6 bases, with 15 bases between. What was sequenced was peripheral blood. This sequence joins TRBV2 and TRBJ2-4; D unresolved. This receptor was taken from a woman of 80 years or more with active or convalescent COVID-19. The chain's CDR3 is CASSPRLESNIQYF. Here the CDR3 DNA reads TGTGCCAGCAGCCCCAGGTTGGAATCAAACATTCAGTACTTC.